Below are 30 T cell receptor beta chains sequenced from a single sample in a study of read filtering for tumor transcriptome and immune sequencing. From around 0.4 ug of RNA, a library with molecular barcoded alpha/delta and beta/gamma adaptors was made. MiXCR, run by TCRdb on the reads, gives a single entry per CDR3 protein. Of over 50,000 distinct CDR3 sequences listed, approximately 18% are singletons. Material: a population of CD138-negative cells sorted from bone marrow. Receptors originate from a donor aged 40 or older with multiple myeloma.

The chain combines TRBV5-1 with TRBJ2-1, with D possibly being TRBD2 (5 bases). The CDR3 is made up of 13 amino acids. Germline loops: CDR1 SGHRS, CDR2 YFSETQ. Trimming stripped 5 bases from V and 10 bases from J, with 16 bases between. CDR3 nucleotides: TGCGCCAGCAGTCGCGGACTCCGTCCCGAGCAGTTCTTC. Protein product: CASSRGLRPEQFF. The variable domain in full, with the rest retrieved from reference TRBV5-1 and TRBJ2-1, is KAGVTQTPRYLIKTRGQQVTLSCSPISGHRSVSWYQQTPGQGLQFLFEYFSETQRNKGNFPGRFSGRQFSNSRSEMNVSTLELGDSALYLCASSRGLRPEQFFGPGTRLTVL.

This clonotype was picked up many times. V gene TRBV5-1 combines with J gene TRBJ2-7; D perhaps matches TRBD1 (6 bases). CDR3 length: 15 residues. Germline loops: CDR1 SGHRS, CDR2 YFSETQ. Trimming removed 0 bases from V and 0 bases from J, with 10 bases in between. DNA of the CDR3: TGCGCCAGCAGCTTGGTTCCGGACAGCTCCTACGAGCAGTACTTC. Residues: CASSLVPDSSYEQYF.

Regarding this clonotype: A read error may be the cause here, since a much bigger clone is one base away. The final CDR3 position lacks the conserved phenylalanine or tryptophan, pointing to a likely read error. V gene TRBV11-1 combines with J gene TRBJ2-1; 14 positions agree with TRBD2. The germline gives CDR1 SGHAT, CDR2 FQDESV (reference sequence). This CDR3 comprises 16 residues. The junction had 7 bases not matched to a gene; V was cut back by 0 bases and J by 12 bases. CDR3 residues: CASSLAGRTSGRTQFL. CDR3 nucleotide sequence: TGTGCCAGCAGCTTAGCGGGCCGGACTAGCGGGAGGACGCAGTTCCTC.

This clonotype was detected only a few times. The genes are TRBV20-1 and TRBJ2-7; tentative D call: TRBD1 (8 bases). The V end lost 0 bases, the J end lost 2 bases, and 17 bases lay between the germline ends. Germline V CDR1 and CDR2: DFQATT, SNEGSKA (reference sequence). The CDR3 totals 16 residues. The CDR3 bases are TGCAGTGCTAGAGATCCCTGGACAGGGACTACCTACGAGCAGTACTTC. Translation gives CSARDPWTGTTYEQYF.

Concerning this clonotype: This may be a read error: a much more frequent sequence differs by one nucleotide. The chain combines TRBV7-6 with TRBJ2-6; D is perhaps TRBD1 (5 bases). CDR1 and CDR2 (germline): SGHVS, FNYEAQ. The CDR3 has 15 amino acids. The CDR3: CASSRTVSGANVPTF. The CDR3 DNA reads TGTGCCAGCAGTCGGACGGTCTCTGGGGCCAACGTCCCGACTTTC.

This clonotype was counted at least ten times. J is TRBJ2-5 and V is TRBV7-9; perhaps TRBD2 as D (6 bases). V lost 1 base to trimming and J lost 2 bases, with 11 bases between them. The CDR3 is 15 amino acids. CDR1 is SEHNR, CDR2 FQNEAQ, per germline (reference sequence). DNA of the CDR3: TGTGCCAGCAGCTTAGACGGAGGGGTTCAAGAGACCCAGTACTTC. Amino acids: CASSLDGGVQETQYF.

In its sample, this clonotype was seen a few times. The rearrangement links TRBV5-1 to TRBJ1-1, with D possibly matching TRBD1 (5 bases). The germline V and J ends were trimmed by 0 bases and 0 bases, with 12 bases remaining between them. The V gene's germline CDR1 is SGHRS and CDR2 YFSETQ. This CDR3 spans 16 amino acids. CDR3 in DNA: TGCGCCAGCAGCTTGGCCCAGGGCGGACTGAACACTGAAGCTTTCTTT. Its translation is CASSLAQGGLNTEAFF. The whole variable domain, remainder taken from reference TRBV5-1 and TRBJ1-1, is KAGVTQTPRYLIKTRGQQVTLSCSPISGHRSVSWYQQTPGQGLQFLFEYFSETQRNKGNFPGRFSGRQFSNSRSEMNVSTLELGDSALYLCASSLAQGGLNTEAFFGQGTRLTVV.

In this sample, this clonotype turned up many times. V usage is TRBV28 and J usage is TRBJ2-1; 8 bases agree with TRBD2. Germline trimming cut 4 bases from V and 4 bases from J; bases unmatched to any gene: 3. This CDR3 spans 14 amino acids. Germline lookup yields CDR1 MDHEN and CDR2 SYDVKM. The CDR3: CASSYGGGYNEQFF. The CDR3 nucleotides are TGTGCCAGCAGTTACGGGGGGGGATACAATGAGCAGTTCTTC.

Points on this clonotype: A far larger clone is a single base away, which makes a read error likely. Given the absence of the conserved phenylalanine or tryptophan at the CDR3 end, a read error is likely. This rearrangement joins TRBV7-2 to TRBJ2-1; possibly TRBD2 for D (6 bases). Germline CDR1 SGHTA, CDR2 FQGNSA. The CDR3 totals 15 residues. The V and J ends lost 4 bases and 4 bases respectively, with 14 bases between them. The CDR3 loop is CASSWDSGRYNEQFL. The CDR3 DNA follows: TGTGCCAGCAGCTGGGACTCTGGACGGTACAATGAGCAGTTCCTC.

This clonotype was seen at least ten times. The V call is TRBV20-1, the J call TRBJ1-5; 9 bases match TRBD1. The germline gives CDR1 DFQATT, CDR2 SNEGSKA (reference sequence). V was clipped by 6 bases and J by 5 bases; unmatched bases: 5. The length of the CDR3 is 13 residues. The CDR3 coding sequence is TGCAGTGCGGGTACAGGGGGCGATCAGCCCCAGCATTTT. Translating gives CSAGTGGDQPQHF.

As concerns this clonotype: A much larger clone lies a single base off, so this may be a read error. This rearrangement joins TRBV29-1 to TRBJ2-5; maybe TRBD2 (7 bases). Germline lookup yields CDR1 SQVTM and CDR2 ANQGSEA. The V end lost 6 bases, the J end lost 5 bases, and 16 bases lay between the germline ends. The CDR3 covers 13 residues. The CDR3 loop reads CSVTRGGGETQYF. The CDR3 DNA reads TGCAGCGTGACAAGGGGGGGTGGCGAGACCCAGTACTTC.

This clonotype was detected ten times or more. The rearrangement joins TRBV4-1 to TRBJ2-1, with 8 bases fitting TRBD2. The V gene end was trimmed by 0 bases and the J gene end by 15 bases; junction bases not matched to a gene: 10. CDR1 and CDR2 from the germline V gene are MGHRA and YSYEKL. CDR3 length: 14 amino acids. As DNA, the CDR3 is TGCGCCAGCAGCCAAGAAGAGGGGCGGGAGGTTCGGTTCTTC. Its translation: CASSQEEGREVRFF.

A note on this clonotype: A much larger clone sits a single nucleotide away, making a read error possible. This chain connects TRBV29-1 to TRBJ2-7; no clear D gene. The germline CDR1 and CDR2 sequences are SQVTM and ANQGSEA. Between the trimmed V and J ends, which lost 5 bases and 6 bases, there was a span of 14 bases. CDR3 length equals 12 residues. CDR3 nucleotide sequence: TGCAGCGTTCGGCTAGGTGGCGGCGAGCAGTACTTC. Translated: CSVRLGGGEQYF.

There are many counts of this clonotype. The chain uses TRBV16 and TRBJ1-1; possible D gene TRBD1, 5 bases. V lost 4 bases, J lost 10 bases, and 19 bases lay in between. The CDR3 has 14 residues. Per the germline V gene, CDR1 is KGHSY and CDR2 is FQNENV. CDR3 region: CASSPPSGSLGAFF. Here the CDR3 DNA reads TGTGCCAGCAGCCCGCCCTCAGGGTCGCTAGGAGCTTTCTTT. The entire variable domain, with the rest obtained from reference TRBV16 and TRBJ1-1, is as follows: GEEVAQTPKHLVRGEGQKAKLYCAPIKGHSYVFWYQQVLKNEFKFLISFQNENVFDETGMPKERFSAKCLPNSPCSLEIQATKLEDSAVYFCASSPPSGSLGAFFGQGTRLTVV.

This clonotype turned up a few times. This rearrangement joins TRBV20-1 to TRBJ2-3; tentative D call: TRBD1 (5 bases). V was pared by 5 bases and J by 5 bases, with 17 bases between. The germline CDR1 and CDR2 sequences are DFQATT and SNEGSKA (reference sequence). The CDR3 is 14 amino acids. The chain's CDR3 is CSAFIGVRLDTQYF. CDR3 sequence (DNA): TGCAGTGCTTTTATAGGGGTCCGATTAGATACGCAGTATTTT.

This clonotype showed up many times. The rearrangement links TRBV7-2 to TRBJ2-1; no definite D call. V lost 2 bases and J 0 bases, leaving 8 bases between the germline ends. This CDR3 region has 15 residues. Per the germline V gene, CDR1 is SGHTA and CDR2 is FQGNSA. CDR3 sequence: CASSLNSRSYNEQFF. As DNA, the CDR3 is TGTGCCAGCAGCTTAAACAGTCGCTCCTACAATGAGCAGTTCTTC.

Ten or more counts support this clonotype. Here the CDR3 DNA reads TGTGCCAGCAGCTCCACAAGCTCCTACGAGCAGTACTTC. Its protein is CASSSTSSYEQYF. This chain links TRBV27 with TRBJ2-7; D not resolved. This CDR3 comprises 13 residues. Trimming cost V 6 bases and J 0 bases, with 9 bases left between them. Germline V gene data show CDR1 as MNHEY and CDR2 as SMNVEV (reference sequence).

This clonotype was recorded at least ten times. V is TRBV4-2 and J is TRBJ2-5, with 8 positions matching TRBD2. V gave up 1 base and J gave up 5 bases; unmatched junction bases: 6. CDR3 size: 15 residues. Germline CDR1 reads LGHNA; CDR2 reads YNFKEQ. For the CDR3, the DNA is TGTGCCAGCAGCCAAGTTAGCGGGACTGCGGAGACCCAGTACTTC. Translation: CASSQVSGTAETQYF.

This clonotype was picked up many times. This chain uses TRBV2 with TRBJ1-5; 7 bases align to TRBD1. Germline V gene lookup returns CDR1 SNHLY and CDR2 FYNNEI. This CDR3 has 14 residues. The J segment lost 1 base and the V segment lost 10 bases, leaving 7 bases of the junction unmatched. The CDR3 is CATSPGQSNQPQHF. The CDR3 DNA reads TGTGCCACATCGCCGGGACAGAGCAATCAGCCCCAGCATTTT.

The sample holds many counts of this clonotype. The CDR3, as DNA: TGCGCCAGCAGCCCCAGGGGTGGTTTTGGCACTGAAGCTTTCTTT. Protein: CASSPRGGFGTEAFF. The chain is built from TRBV5-1 and TRBJ1-1; a weak D match, TRBD1 (6 bases). The CDR3 extends over 15 amino acids. Germline V gene data show CDR1 as SGHRS and CDR2 as YFSETQ. Trimming took off 4 bases at V and 4 bases at J, with 17 bases between the two ends.

The chain recombines TRBV7-2 with TRBJ2-2, with 12 bases identical to TRBD2. The CDR3 has 19 amino acids. Germline CDR1 SGHTA, CDR2 FQGNSA. V was clipped by 5 bases and J by 4 bases; unmatched bases: 14. CDR3 nucleotides: TGTGCCAGCAGCCCAAGGGGGGTACTAGCGGGAGGAGGCACCGGGGAGCTGTTTTTT. Translated: CASSPRGVLAGGGTGELFF.

The table lists this clonotype with many counts. The gene calls are TRBV29-1 and TRBJ2-5; 11 bases map to TRBD1. In germline, CDR1 is SQVTM, CDR2 ANQGSEA. The CDR3 loop spans 13 amino acids. V shed 4 bases, J shed 5 bases, and the junction held 3 bases outside the gene matches. CDR3: CSVGGTGGETQYF. Written as DNA, the CDR3 is TGCAGCGTTGGAGGGACAGGGGGGGAGACCCAGTACTTC.

This clonotype was picked up a small number of times. This sequence may be a read error, since a much larger clone differs from it by one base. V and J are TRBV10-3 and TRBJ1-5; weak D call: TRBD1 (5 bases). From germline, CDR1 is ENHRY and CDR2 SYGVKD. This CDR3 comprises 19 residues. V was cut by 0 bases and J by 2 bases, with 20 bases left in between. The CDR3 coding sequence is TGTGCCATCAGTGAGTCGGGGCCTTTGGGGGTCGGGGGCAATCAGCCCCAGCATTTT. It encodes CAISESGPLGVGGNQPQHF.

This clonotype was detected many times. This chain joins TRBV6-2 or TRBV6-3 and TRBJ2-5, with D perhaps TRBD2 (6 bases). Looked up from germline, CDR1 is MNHEY and CDR2 is SVGEGT. V was shortened by 2 bases and J by 9 bases, with 19 bases between the two germline ends. The length of the CDR3 is 15 residues. The DNA of the CDR3 is TGTGCCAGCAGTTACGGGGGACTCCCCAGCCGGGCCCAGTACTTC. Its protein is CASSYGGLPSRAQYF.

The chain recombines TRBV29-1 with TRBJ1-2, with 7 bases aligning to TRBD1. This CDR3 is built from 14 residues. CDR1 SQVTM and CDR2 ANQGSEA come from the germline V gene. The V and J ends lost 7 bases and 1 base, in that order; junction bases with no gene match: 9. The CDR3 reads CSAAQGWNNYGYTF. The DNA of the CDR3 is TGCAGCGCAGCACAGGGGTGGAATAACTATGGCTACACCTTC.

This clonotype was found a few times. A much more abundant neighbour one base away suggests this may be a read error. The chain combines TRBV5-1 with TRBJ2-5, with D perhaps matching TRBD1 (6 bases). The V gene lost 0 bases and the J gene lost 4 bases, with 10 bases spanning the gap. The CDR3 sequence is 14 residues long. Germline assignment: CDR1 SGHRS and CDR2 YFSETQ. The CDR3 region has the DNA TGCGCCAGCAGCTTGGATGGGGGCCGAGAGACCCAGTACTTC. Protein: CASSLDGGRETQYF.

This chain connects TRBV3-1 to TRBJ2-3, with 7 nucleotides matching TRBD1. Losses at the gene ends were 4 bases for V and 4 bases for J; bases not matched to a gene: 8. CDR1 is LGHDT and CDR2 is YNNKEL in the germline V gene (reference sequence). The CDR3 is 15 amino acids. CDR3 sequence: CASSPGQDKADTQYF. The DNA of the CDR3 is TGTGCCAGCAGCCCTGGACAGGATAAGGCAGATACGCAGTATTTT.

This clonotype was recorded many times. This sequence joins TRBV3-1 and TRBJ1-2; D perhaps matches TRBD1 (5 bases). This CDR3 comprises 17 residues. With 3 bases removed from V and 0 bases from J, the gap between germline ends came to 17 bases. Germline V CDR1 and CDR2: LGHDT, YNNKEL (reference sequence). The CDR3 bases are TGTGCCAGCAGCCAGGACGATCTGCGGGGGGCTAACTATGGCTACACCTTC. Its translation is CASSQDDLRGANYGYTF.

Note on this clonotype: A single base separates this from a much larger clone, so it may be a read error. The gene calls are TRBV30 and TRBJ2-1; either TRBD1 or TRBD2 may supply D (5 bases each). CDR1 GTSNPN and CDR2 SVGIG come from the germline V gene (reference sequence). The CDR3 has 13 amino acids. For the CDR3, the DNA is TGTGCCTGGACCTCCGGGACCCGCAATGAGCAGTCCTTC. Its translation is CAWTSGTRNEQSF.

This clonotype came up a few times. The CDR3 region is CASSSTSGGPKYF. For the CDR3, the DNA is TGCGCCAGCAGCTCGACGTCGGGAGGGCCAAAGTATTTT. This rearrangement joins TRBV5-1 to TRBJ2-3; TRBD2 agrees at 8 bases. Germline V gives CDR1 SGHRS, CDR2 YFSETQ. This CDR3 is built from 13 residues. V shed 3 bases and J 13 bases; nucleotides not matched to a gene: 10.